The entry below describes one T cell receptor (beta chain). Its antigen is as yet unknown. The data are from a study of human T cells and chemical hapten exposure. Time point here: pre-sensitization, week 0. Treatment meaning: therapeutic diphenylcyclopropenone sensitization with weekly scalp DPC. Findings of the study overall: Relative to control repertoires, expanded TCRs gave rise to significantly more large CDR3 similarity clusters.

Germline V gene data show CDR1 as SGHRS and CDR2 as YFSETQ. This CDR3 comprises 15 residues. Trimming took 1 base from V and 7 from J, leaving 17 bases between them. TCRdb reprocessed the RACE reads with MiXCR, giving one entry per CDR3 protein. This sample carries 50,000 to 65,000 distinct CDR3 sequences, around 7% of them seen once, and the ten largest clones take approximately 1.6%. The chain uses TRBV5-1 and TRBJ2-5, with no clear D. The receptor was derived from a woman aged 25 to 39 with alopecia areata. Some clones in this sample may be carry-over from other donors' samples. Sequencing used whole blood, obtained in connection with sensitization to the hapten diphenylcyclopropenone (DPC). As DNA, the CDR3 is TGCGCCAGCAGCTTGCGCGGCCCGGGTACGGGGACCCAGTACTTC. It is translated as CASSLRGPGTGTQYF.